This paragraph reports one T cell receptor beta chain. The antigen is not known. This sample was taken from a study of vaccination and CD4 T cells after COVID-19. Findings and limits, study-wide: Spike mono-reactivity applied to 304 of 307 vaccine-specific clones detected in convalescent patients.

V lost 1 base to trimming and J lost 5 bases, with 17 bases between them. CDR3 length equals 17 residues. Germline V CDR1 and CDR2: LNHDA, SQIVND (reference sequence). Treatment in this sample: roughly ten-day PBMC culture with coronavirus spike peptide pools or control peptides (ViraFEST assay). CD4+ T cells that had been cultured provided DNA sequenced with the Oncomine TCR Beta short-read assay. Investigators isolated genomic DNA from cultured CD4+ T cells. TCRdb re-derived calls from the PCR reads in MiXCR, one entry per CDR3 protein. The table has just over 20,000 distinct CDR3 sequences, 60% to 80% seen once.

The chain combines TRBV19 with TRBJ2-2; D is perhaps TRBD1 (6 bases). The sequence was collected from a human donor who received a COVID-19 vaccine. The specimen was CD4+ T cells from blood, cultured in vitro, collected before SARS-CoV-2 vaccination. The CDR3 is CASSIGSSGTFTGELFF. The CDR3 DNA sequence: TGTGCCAGTAGTATAGGATCGTCGGGGACATTTACCGGGGAGCTGTTTTTT.